The 20 T cell receptor beta chains below were found in one sample sequenced in a study of Graves' ophthalmopathy and Graves' hyperthyroidism (dated 2018 in TCRdb). The sample was run on an Illumina HiSeq 2000. For repertoire sequencing, the TCR beta CDR3 regions were amplified from RNA transcripts. A first-round RT-PCR used HTBI primers with the Qiagen OneStep RT-PCR kit, followed by a second-round multiplex PCR, size selection and purification. The public reads were quality trimmed at Q25 with fastp and then assembled into clones with MiXCR by TCRdb, keeping productive beta chains. Identical CDR3 protein sequences are pooled into one entry, listed with their most common genes and DNA. The sample includes hundreds of thousands of distinct CDR3 sequences, with 15% to 17% observed a single time. The ten top clones hold roughly 7% of the sample. Sequenced material: peripheral blood. The receptors were sampled from a woman in her late teens or twenties with stable Graves' hyperthyroidism. Donor details come from another sample of the same person, matched by shared clones.

This clonotype was seen ten or more times. The chain recombines TRBV24-1 with TRBJ2-2; D is tentatively TRBD1 or TRBD2 (5 bases each). Trimming removed 3 bases at V and 4 bases at J, with 8 bases between. The CDR3 length is 14 residues. The V gene's germline CDR1 is KGHDR and CDR2 SFDVKD. This chain's CDR3 is CATSDGGSTGELFF. CDR3 nucleotide sequence: TGTGCCACCAGTGATGGGGGTAGCACCGGGGAGCTGTTTTTT.

This clonotype has at least ten counts. V is TRBV12-5 and J is TRBJ1-5; TRBD1 is a possible D gene (5 bases). CDR3 length equals 17 residues. CDR1 LGHNT and CDR2 FRNRAP come from the germline V gene. Trimming left V 0 bases short and J 4 bases short, with 16 bases between. The DNA for the CDR3 is TGTGCTAGTGGTTTGGTCACGAGACAGAGCTTTAATCAGCCCCAGCATTTT. Its protein is CASGLVTRQSFNQPQHF.

This clonotype was recorded at least ten times. V and J are TRBV29-1 and TRBJ2-7; D might be TRBD1 (5 bases). The CDR3 totals 14 residues. CDR1 is SQVTM and CDR2 is ANQGSEA in the germline V gene. V shed 3 bases and J shed 0 bases, with 12 bases lying between them. The CDR3: CSVDDGASSYEQYF. The CDR3 bases are TGCAGCGTTGATGATGGGGCAAGCTCCTACGAGCAGTACTTC.

The rearrangement uses TRBV11-3 and TRBJ2-7; 8 nucleotides agree with TRBD1. Per germline, CDR1 SGHNT and CDR2 YENEEA. The CDR3 loop spans 16 amino acids. V lost 1 base to trimming and J lost 4 bases; unmatched junction nucleotides: 9. The CDR3 DNA is TGTGCCAGCAGCTTAGGACCAGGGGGCTTGGGATACGAGCAGTACTTC. Translated: CASSLGPGGLGYEQYF.

The chain carries TRBV4-2 and TRBJ1-1; D not certain. Trimming pared 4 bases from V and 1 base from J, leaving 13 bases between. The CDR3 totals 15 residues. The germline gives CDR1 LGHNA, CDR2 YNFKEQ. As DNA, the CDR3 is TGTGCCAGCAGCCCTTCGGACGGACCGAACACTGAAGCTTTCTTT. Translating it yields CASSPSDGPNTEAFF.

The rearrangement uses TRBV20-1 and TRBJ2-3, with D perhaps matching TRBD1 or TRBD2 (5 bases each). V lost 0 bases and J 2 bases, leaving 12 bases between the germline ends. The CDR3 sequence is 15 residues long. Germline values: CDR1 DFQATT, CDR2 SNEGSKA (reference sequence). Here the CDR3 DNA reads TGCAGTGCTAGAGATATTTGGGGGTTCACAGATACGCAGTATTTT. Translation: CSARDIWGFTDTQYF.

This clonotype appeared many times. The chain carries TRBV5-1 and TRBJ2-7; D call uncertain. This CDR3 comprises 14 residues. The V gene's germline CDR1 is SGHRS and CDR2 YFSETQ. Trimming stripped 1 base from V and 0 bases from J, with 8 bases between. The CDR3 DNA follows: TGCGCCAGCAGCTTGACTGAAAGCTCCTACGAGCAGTACTTC. It yields the protein CASSLTESSYEQYF.

The chain recombines TRBV6-5 with TRBJ1-2, with D perhaps TRBD1 (5 bases). The CDR3 contains 15 residues. The V end lost 2 bases, the J end lost 5 bases, and 15 bases lay between the germline ends. The germline V gene encodes CDR1 MNHEY and CDR2 SVGAGI. The CDR3 bases are TGTGCCAGCAGTTACACGGGGGTGGTGGGTTATGGCTACACCTTC. Protein product: CASSYTGVVGYGYTF.

The gene calls are TRBV14 and TRBJ1-1; D remains ambiguous. There are 13 residues in the CDR3. The V gene lost 5 bases and the J gene lost 0 bases, with 7 bases spanning the gap. Germline CDR1 reads SGHDN; CDR2 reads FVKESK. CDR3 bases: TGTGCCAGCAGCAAAGTGATGAACACTGAAGCTTTCTTT. It translates to CASSKVMNTEAFF.

On this clonotype itself: A much larger clone lies a single base off, so this may be a read error. The chain links TRBV12-5 to TRBJ2-5; 7 bases are shared with TRBD1. CDR1 and CDR2 (germline): LGHNT, FRNRAP. The CDR3 is made up of 14 amino acids. The CDR3 is CASGITGERETKYF. As DNA, the CDR3 is TGTGCTAGTGGTATAACAGGGGAACGAGAGACCAAGTACTTC.

The rearrangement joins TRBV12-3 or TRBV12-4 to TRBJ2-2; no reliable D call. This CDR3 spans 16 amino acids. Trimming pared 6 bases from V and 0 bases from J, leaving 14 bases between. The CDR3 sequence is CASSPDWVSNTGELFF. The CDR3 DNA reads as TGTGCCAGCAGCCCCGACTGGGTATCGAACACCGGGGAGCTGTTTTTT.

This clonotype occurred many times. V usage is TRBV5-1 and J usage is TRBJ1-1; TRBD1 agrees at 8 bases. Per germline, CDR1 SGHRS and CDR2 YFSETQ. Losses at the gene ends were 0 bases for V and 1 base for J; bases not matched to a gene: 2. The CDR3 spans 15 residues. In nucleotides, the CDR3 is TGCGCCAGCAGCTTGGAAGGGACAGGGAACACTGAAGCTTTCTTT. This translates into CASSLEGTGNTEAFF. Using reference TRBV5-1 and TRBJ1-1 for the parts outside the CDR3, the full variable domain is KAGVTQTPRYLIKTRGQQVTLSCSPISGHRSVSWYQQTPGQGLQFLFEYFSETQRNKGNFPGRFSGRQFSNSRSEMNVSTLELGDSALYLCASSLEGTGNTEAFFGQGTRLTVV.

This clonotype came up many times. The chain joins TRBV20-1 to TRBJ1-1; unclear D gene. This CDR3 is 12 amino acids long. Germline values: CDR1 DFQATT, CDR2 SNEGSKA (reference sequence). V was pared by 6 bases and J by 6 bases, with 14 bases between. The CDR3 DNA sequence: TGCAGTGCCGGACCGGAGGTCCCTGAAGCTTTCTTT. Translation gives CSAGPEVPEAFF.

Many counts were recorded for this clonotype. This chain connects TRBV6-5 to TRBJ2-5, with D tentatively TRBD1 (5 bases). Germline V gives CDR1 MNHEY, CDR2 SVGAGI. The CDR3 has 13 residues. Trimming took off 6 bases at V and 5 bases at J, with 13 bases between the two ends. The CDR3 here is CASSIRDGETQYF. CDR3 nucleotides: TGTGCCAGCAGCATCAGGGATGGGGAGACCCAGTACTTC.

The chain has TRBV27 and TRBJ1-6; possible D gene TRBD1, 5 bases. This CDR3 spans 14 amino acids. The germline gives CDR1 MNHEY, CDR2 SMNVEV (reference sequence). Between the trimmed V and J ends, which lost 2 bases and 10 bases, there was a span of 12 bases. This CDR3 is CASSLPQGGSPLHF. The CDR3 DNA sequence: TGTGCCAGCAGTTTACCTCAGGGAGGGTCACCCCTCCACTTT.

This clonotype was counted only a few times. This chain links TRBV6-2 or TRBV6-3 with TRBJ1-5, with TRBD1 identical over 8 bases. Germline CDR1 reads MNHEY; CDR2 reads SVGEGT. The CDR3 sequence is 15 residues long. V shed 6 bases, J shed 2 bases, and the junction held 6 bases outside the gene matches. CDR3 DNA: TGTGCCAGCAGAACGGACAGGGCGGGCAATCAGCCCCAGCATTTT. Translation gives CASRTDRAGNQPQHF.

The chain uses TRBV12-5 and TRBJ2-7; a weak D match, TRBD2 (6 bases). The CDR3 is made up of 16 amino acids. Trimming removed 4 bases from V and 3 bases from J, with 19 bases in between. Germline CDR1 reads LGHNT; CDR2 reads FRNRAP. The CDR3 spells CASGSILSGESYEQYF. The CDR3 DNA follows: TGTGCTAGTGGTTCCATTCTGTCGGGAGAGAGCTACGAGCAGTACTTC.

J is TRBJ2-2 and V is TRBV11-1; TRBD1 matches 7 bases. This CDR3 is 16 amino acids long. Germline lookup yields CDR1 SGHAT and CDR2 FQDESV (reference sequence). J was trimmed by 1 base and V by 5 bases; bases with no gene match: 7. CDR3 sequence reads: CASSQSWTGNTGELFF. The CDR3 region has the DNA TGTGCCAGCAGCCAAAGTTGGACAGGGAACACCGGGGAGCTGTTTTTT.

This clonotype has a handful of counts. The CDR3 coding sequence is TGCAGCGTGGGAATTACAGGGGCAGAGACCCAGTACTTC. Its translation: CSVGITGAETQYF. The chain couples TRBV29-1 to TRBJ2-5, with 7 positions matching TRBD1. The CDR3 consists of 13 residues. Germline V gene sequence: CDR1 SQVTM, CDR2 ANQGSEA. The ends lost 6 bases at V and 4 bases at J; junction bases unmatched: 8.

There are many counts of this clonotype. The rearrangement joins TRBV20-1 to TRBJ2-7; D is tentatively TRBD1 or TRBD2 (5 bases each). There are 15 residues in the CDR3. CDR1 is DFQATT, CDR2 SNEGSKA, per germline (reference sequence). The V and J ends lost 2 bases and 2 bases respectively, with 16 bases between them. The CDR3, as DNA: TGCAGTGCTAGACCTCAGAGGGGAAAAACCTACGAGCAGTACTTC. Translation: CSARPQRGKTYEQYF.